This T cell receptor (beta chain) was captured in a study of immune reconstitution after stem cell transplant in scleroderma. This clonotype was observed many times. TCRdb re-called the RT-PCR reads through MiXCR, storing one row per CDR3 protein. The sample comprises approximately 3,500 distinct CDR3 sequences, approximately 6% of which are singletons, and roughly 15% rests with the top ten. This CDR3 contains 15 residues. The germline gives CDR1 DFQATT, CDR2 SNEGSKA (reference sequence). V lost 1 base and J 0 bases, leaving 10 bases between the germline ends. The TCR sequence derives from a female donor with systemic sclerosis. The chain couples TRBV20-1 to TRBJ2-1; TRBD1 might be the D (6 bases). This specimen was collected before or after autologous hematopoietic stem cell transplantation (not recorded which). The DNA for the CDR3 is TGCAGTGCTAGAGTTGCGGACAGCTCCTACAATGAGCAGTTCTTC. The encoded protein is CSARVADSSYNEQFF.